These 14 T cell receptor beta chains originate from one sample sequenced in a study of blood T cell repertoires in COVID-19 (dated by TCRdb to the early 2020s). Receptor amplification or capture employed the immunoSEQ multiplex PCR assay. The immuneACCESS repertoire file appears here via TCRdb, limited to in-frame rearrangements. These files lack a portion of the clones; in checked studies, under half of the deficit traces to unresolved V genes, and the cause of the others is not known. The sample records 140,000 or so clones, 80% to 90% of which are singletons. Jointly, the top ten make up around 2.9% of the sample. The sequenced sample was peripheral blood. The receptor set was obtained from a woman in her sixties or seventies with active COVID-19.

The chain's CDR3 is CASSVSGAPANTGELFF. The CDR3 DNA sequence: TGTGCCAGCAGCGTATCAGGGGCGCCTGCGAACACCGGGGAGCTGTTTTTT. V gene TRBV2 combines with J gene TRBJ2-2; tentatively, D is TRBD1 (6 bases). This CDR3 has 17 residues. The V end was cut by 6 bases, the J end by 0 bases, with 17 bases between. Looked up from germline, CDR1 is SNHLY and CDR2 is FYNNEI.

The chain employs TRBV29-1 and TRBJ1-1, with 7 bases that match TRBD1. J lost 6 bases, V lost 4 bases, and 11 bases had no gene match. The CDR3 runs 14 residues. Germline lookup yields CDR1 SQVTM and CDR2 ANQGSEA. CDR3 sequence: CSVGQTGQEAEAFF. The CDR3 region has the DNA TGCAGCGTTGGCCAGACAGGGCAAGAGGCTGAAGCTTTCTTT.

The gene calls are TRBV3-1 (or the pseudogene TRBV3-2) and TRBJ1-4, with a weak D call TRBD1 (6 bases). Between the trimmed V and J ends, which lost 6 bases and 3 bases, there was a span of 14 bases. Germline V gives CDR1 LGHDT, CDR2 YNNKEL (reference sequence). This CDR3 spans 15 amino acids. The CDR3 DNA reads as TGTGCCAGCAGTGAGCAGGGGCGGTCTAATGAAAAACTGTTTTTT. Its translation: CASSEQGRSNEKLFF.

This clone appeared a single time. The rearrangement uses TRBV28 and TRBJ2-1; D unclear. The CDR3 covers 15 residues. V dropped 3 bases and J dropped 5 bases, with 14 bases sitting between them. Germline CDR1 MDHEN, CDR2 SYDVKM. For the CDR3, the DNA is TGTGCCAGCAGTTTGCCTATTACTCCGCACAATGAGCAGTTCTTC. Translated, it gives CASSLPITPHNEQFF.

The chain combines TRBV5-1 with TRBJ2-7; 7 positions agree with TRBD1. Trimming cost V 5 bases and J 5 bases; bases outside gene matches: 10. CDR3 length equals 14 residues. Germline V gives CDR1 SGHRS, CDR2 YFSETQ. As DNA, the CDR3 is TGCGCCAGCAGAGCGACAGGGCCTGGGGACGAGCAGTACTTC. This translates into CASRATGPGDEQYF.

V usage is TRBV19 and J usage is TRBJ1-1, with TRBD1 matching 8 bases. The CDR3 is 17 amino acids. CDR1 is LNHDA, CDR2 SQIVND, per germline (reference sequence). The ends lost 1 base at V and 3 bases at J; junction bases unmatched: 10. The CDR3 loop is CASSIGGRGRRDTEAFF. CDR3 DNA: TGTGCCAGTAGTATAGGGGGCAGGGGGCGCCGGGACACTGAAGCTTTCTTT.

V usage is TRBV6-2 or TRBV6-3 and J usage is TRBJ2-1, with D possibly matching TRBD2 (7 bases). V lost 2 bases and J lost 3, with 17 bases in between. The germline V gene has CDR1 MNHEY and CDR2 SVGEGT. CDR3 length equals 17 residues. In DNA, the CDR3 is TGTGCCAGCAGTTACCCCCTTCTGGGGGGGCTCTACAATGAGCAGTTCTTC. This translates into CASSYPLLGGLYNEQFF.

As concerns this clone: This CDR3 is also generated by other DNA sequences in the sample. This chain joins TRBV10-3 and TRBJ1-5; tentatively, D is TRBD1 (6 bases). This CDR3 has 14 residues. Deletions cut 8 bases from V and 2 bases from J, with 13 bases between. Germline CDR1 is ENHRY and CDR2 is SYGVKD. CDR3 nucleotide sequence: TGTGCCATCCGGGGGGGGGCCGGCAATCAGCCCCAGCATTTT. As protein: CAIRGGAGNQPQHF.

This clone appeared a single time. This sequence joins TRBV27 and TRBJ2-7, with 11 bases matching TRBD1. Germline loops: CDR1 MNHEY, CDR2 SMNVEV (reference sequence). V trimming: 4 bases; J trimming: 6 bases; junction bases outside the gene matches: 14. The CDR3 is 17 residues long. In DNA form, the CDR3 reads TGTGCCAGCAGTTACTACCAAGGGGGGACAGGGGGAAGCGAGCAGTACTTC. The encoded protein is CASSYYQGGTGGSEQYF.

The J gene is TRBJ2-7, the V gene TRBV19; D possibly corresponds to TRBD1 (6 bases). The V end lost 5 bases, the J end lost 0 bases, and 20 bases lay between the germline ends. The CDR3 consists of 17 residues. The germline CDR1 and CDR2 sequences are LNHDA and SQIVND (reference sequence). This CDR3 reads CASSPSGTRSGSYEQYF. The CDR3, as DNA: TGTGCCAGTAGTCCCTCCGGGACAAGGTCCGGCTCCTACGAGCAGTACTTC.

The rearrangement links TRBV18 to TRBJ2-7, with a weak D call TRBD2 (7 bases). Germline CDR1 and CDR2: KGHSH and LQKENI. This CDR3 is built from 16 residues. V lost 3 bases to trimming and J lost 0 bases, with 15 bases between them. CDR3 residues: CASSPGGGSSSYEQYF. CDR3 nucleotide sequence: TGTGCCAGCTCACCGGGGGGCGGGAGTTCCTCCTACGAGCAGTACTTC. The whole variable domain, remainder taken from reference TRBV18 and TRBJ2-7, is NAGVMQNPRHLVRRRGQEARLRCSPMKGHSHVYWYRQLPEEGLKFMVYLQKENIIDESGMPKERFSAEFPKEGPSILRIQQVVRGDSAAYFCASSPGGGSSSYEQYFGPGTRLTVT.

The chain carries TRBV28 and TRBJ2-7; 10 bases map to TRBD2. V was pared by 4 bases and J by 5 bases, with 8 bases of the junction left unmatched. CDR3 length: 15 residues. The germline CDR1 and CDR2 sequences are MDHEN and SYDVKM. CDR3 DNA: TGTGCCAGCAGTTCTCTAGCGGGAGTTGTCAACGAGCAGTACTTC. As protein: CASSSLAGVVNEQYF.

This chain uses TRBV5-8 with TRBJ2-1, with D hard to call. CDR3 length: 12 residues. The ends were cut back, 3 bases at V and 7 bases at J, with 8 bases in the middle. CDR1 is SGHTS, CDR2 YDEGEE, per germline. The CDR3 reads CASSWSGNEQFF. In DNA, the CDR3 is TGTGCCAGCAGCTGGTCAGGTAATGAGCAGTTCTTC.

The V and J genes are TRBV29-1 and TRBJ1-2; 9 bases are a match to TRBD1. J lost 8 bases, V lost 3 bases, and 7 bases had no gene match. Germline CDR1 and CDR2: SQVTM and ANQGSEA. The length of the CDR3 is 13 residues. This CDR3 is CSVDLQGAGGYTF. The CDR3 DNA is TGCAGCGTTGATCTACAGGGGGCGGGAGGCTACACCTTC.